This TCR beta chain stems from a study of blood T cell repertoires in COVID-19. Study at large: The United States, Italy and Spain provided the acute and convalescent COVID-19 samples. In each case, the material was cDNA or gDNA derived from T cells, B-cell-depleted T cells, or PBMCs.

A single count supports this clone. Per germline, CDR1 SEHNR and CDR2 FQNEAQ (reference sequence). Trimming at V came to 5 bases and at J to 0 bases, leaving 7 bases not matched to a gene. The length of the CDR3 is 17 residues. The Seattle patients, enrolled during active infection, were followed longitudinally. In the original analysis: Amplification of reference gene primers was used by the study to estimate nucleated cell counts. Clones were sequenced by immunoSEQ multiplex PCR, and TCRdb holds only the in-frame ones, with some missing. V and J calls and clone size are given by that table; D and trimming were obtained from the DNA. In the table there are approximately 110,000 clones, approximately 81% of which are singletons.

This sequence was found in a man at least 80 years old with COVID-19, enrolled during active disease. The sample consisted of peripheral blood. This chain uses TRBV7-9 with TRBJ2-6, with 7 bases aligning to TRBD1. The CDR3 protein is CASSPRGGRSGANVLTF. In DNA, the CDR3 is TGTGCCAGCAGCCCTCGAGGGGGCCGCTCTGGGGCCAACGTCCTGACTTTC. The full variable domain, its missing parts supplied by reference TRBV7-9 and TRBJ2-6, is DTGVSQNPRHKITKRGQNVTFRCDPISEHNRLYWYRQTLGQGPEFLTYFQNEAQLEKSRLLSDRFSAERPKGSFSTLEIQRTEQGDSAMYLCASSPRGGRSGANVLTFGAGSRLTVL.